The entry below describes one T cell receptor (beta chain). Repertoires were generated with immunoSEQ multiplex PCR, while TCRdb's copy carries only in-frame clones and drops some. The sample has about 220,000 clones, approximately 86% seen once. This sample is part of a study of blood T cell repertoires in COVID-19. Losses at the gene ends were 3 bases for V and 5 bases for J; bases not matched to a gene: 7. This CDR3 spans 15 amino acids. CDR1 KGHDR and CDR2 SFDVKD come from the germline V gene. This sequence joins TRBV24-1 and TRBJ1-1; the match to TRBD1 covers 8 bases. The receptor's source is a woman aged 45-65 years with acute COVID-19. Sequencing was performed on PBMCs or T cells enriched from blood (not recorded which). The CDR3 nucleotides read TGTGCCACCAGTGATCCCAGGGGGCCTGGGACTGAAGCTTTCTTT. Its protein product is CATSDPRGPGTEAFF.